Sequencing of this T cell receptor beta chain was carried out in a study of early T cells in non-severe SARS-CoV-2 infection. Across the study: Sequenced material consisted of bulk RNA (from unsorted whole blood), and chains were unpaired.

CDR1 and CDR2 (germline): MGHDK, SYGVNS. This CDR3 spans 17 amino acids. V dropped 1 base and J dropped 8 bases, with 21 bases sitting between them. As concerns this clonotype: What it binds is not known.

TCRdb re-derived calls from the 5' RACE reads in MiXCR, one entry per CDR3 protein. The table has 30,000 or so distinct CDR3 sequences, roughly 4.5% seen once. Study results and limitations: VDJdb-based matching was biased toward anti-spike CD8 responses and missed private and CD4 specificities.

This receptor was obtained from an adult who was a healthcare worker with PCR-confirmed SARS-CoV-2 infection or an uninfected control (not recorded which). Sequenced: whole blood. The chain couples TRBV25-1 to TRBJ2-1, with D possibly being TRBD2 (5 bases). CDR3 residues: CASSESKDWVLSDEQFF. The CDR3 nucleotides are TGTGCCAGCAGTGAATCTAAGGACTGGGTCCTCTCGGATGAGCAGTTCTTC. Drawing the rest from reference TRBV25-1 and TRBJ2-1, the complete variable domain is EADIYQTPRYLVIGTGKKITLECSQTMGHDKMYWYQQDPGMELHLIHYSYGVNSTEKGDLSSESTVSRIRTEHFPLTLESARPSHTSQYLCASSESKDWVLSDEQFFGPGTRLTVL.